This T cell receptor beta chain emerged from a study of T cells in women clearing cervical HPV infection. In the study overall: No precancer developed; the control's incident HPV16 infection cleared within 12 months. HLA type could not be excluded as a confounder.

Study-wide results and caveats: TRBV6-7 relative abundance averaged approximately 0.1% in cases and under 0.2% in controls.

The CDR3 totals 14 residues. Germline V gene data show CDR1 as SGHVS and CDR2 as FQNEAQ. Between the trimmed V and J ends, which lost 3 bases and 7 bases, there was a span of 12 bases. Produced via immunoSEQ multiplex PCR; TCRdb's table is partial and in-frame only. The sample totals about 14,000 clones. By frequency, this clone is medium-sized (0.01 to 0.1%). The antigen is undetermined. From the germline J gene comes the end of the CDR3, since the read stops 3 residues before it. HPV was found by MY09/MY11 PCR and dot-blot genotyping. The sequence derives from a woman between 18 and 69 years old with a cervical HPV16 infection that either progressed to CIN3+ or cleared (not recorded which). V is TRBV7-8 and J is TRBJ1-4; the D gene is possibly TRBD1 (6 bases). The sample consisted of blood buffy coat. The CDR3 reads CASSFGGASEKLFF. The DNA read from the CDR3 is TGTGCCAGCAGCTTTGGGGGCGCATCTGAAAAA.